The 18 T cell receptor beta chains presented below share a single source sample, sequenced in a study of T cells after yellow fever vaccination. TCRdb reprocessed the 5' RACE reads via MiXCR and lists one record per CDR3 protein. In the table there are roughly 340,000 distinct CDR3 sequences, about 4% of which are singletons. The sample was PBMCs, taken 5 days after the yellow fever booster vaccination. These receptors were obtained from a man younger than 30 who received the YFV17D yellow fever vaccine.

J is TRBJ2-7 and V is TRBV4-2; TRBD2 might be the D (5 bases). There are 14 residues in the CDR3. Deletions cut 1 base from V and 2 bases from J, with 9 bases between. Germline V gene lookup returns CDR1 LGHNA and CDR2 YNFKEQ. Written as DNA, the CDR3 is TGTGCCAGCAGCCAAGTAGAGGGTACCTACGAGCAGTACGTC. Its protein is CASSQVEGTYEQYV.

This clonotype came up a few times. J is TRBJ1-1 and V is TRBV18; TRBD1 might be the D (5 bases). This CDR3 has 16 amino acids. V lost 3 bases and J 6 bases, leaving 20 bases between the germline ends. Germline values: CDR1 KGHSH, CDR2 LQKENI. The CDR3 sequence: CASSPATTGQRAEAFF. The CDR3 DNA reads TGTGCCAGCTCACCCGCCACTACCGGACAAAGAGCTGAAGCTTTCTTT.

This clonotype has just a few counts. CDR3 coding DNA: TGTGCCAGCAGCGCCAGGGGGCAGTACGAGCAGTACTTC. This encodes CASSARGQYEQYF. The gene calls are TRBV7-2 and TRBJ2-7; 8 bases map to TRBD1. There are 13 residues in the CDR3. Germline V CDR1 and CDR2: SGHTA, FQGNSA. V was clipped by 5 bases and J by 4 bases; unmatched bases: 4.

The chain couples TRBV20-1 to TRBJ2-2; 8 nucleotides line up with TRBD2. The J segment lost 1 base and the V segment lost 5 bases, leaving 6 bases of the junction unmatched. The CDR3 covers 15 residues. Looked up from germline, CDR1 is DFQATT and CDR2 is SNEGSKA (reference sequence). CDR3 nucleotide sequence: TGCAGTGCTCCTCGCGGGGGGCAGAACACCGGGGAGCTGTTTTTT. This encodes CSAPRGGQNTGELFF.

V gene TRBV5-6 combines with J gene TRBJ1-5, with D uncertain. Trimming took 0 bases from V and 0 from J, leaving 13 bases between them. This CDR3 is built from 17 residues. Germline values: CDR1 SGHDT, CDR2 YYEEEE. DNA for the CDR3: TGTGCCAGCAGCTTGGGAACCAGGCCTTATAGCAATCAGCCCCAGCATTTT. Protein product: CASSLGTRPYSNQPQHF.

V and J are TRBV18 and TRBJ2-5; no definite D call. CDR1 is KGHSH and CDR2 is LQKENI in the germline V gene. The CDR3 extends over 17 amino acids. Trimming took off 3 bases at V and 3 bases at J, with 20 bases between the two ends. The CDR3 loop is CASSPALTSVAEETQYF. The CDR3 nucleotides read TGTGCCAGCTCACCTGCTTTGACCAGCGTGGCCGAAGAGACCCAGTACTTC.

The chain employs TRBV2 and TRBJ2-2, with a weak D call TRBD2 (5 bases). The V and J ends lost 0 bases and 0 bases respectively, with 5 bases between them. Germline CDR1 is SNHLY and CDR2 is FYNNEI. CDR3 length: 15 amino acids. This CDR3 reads CASSEAGTNTGELFF. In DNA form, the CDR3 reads TGTGCCAGCAGTGAAGCCGGGACGAACACCGGGGAGCTGTTTTTT.

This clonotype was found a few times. The CDR3: CSASTDEVWLAPRGGETQYF. DNA for the CDR3: TGCAGTGCTAGTACCGATGAAGTGTGGCTAGCGCCACGAGGGGGAGAGACCCAGTACTTC. The gene calls are TRBV20-1 and TRBJ2-5; the D call may be TRBD1 or TRBD2 (6 bases each). This CDR3 has 20 residues. The germline V gene has CDR1 DFQATT and CDR2 SNEGSKA (reference sequence). The ends were cut back, 3 bases at V and 4 bases at J, with 33 bases in the middle.

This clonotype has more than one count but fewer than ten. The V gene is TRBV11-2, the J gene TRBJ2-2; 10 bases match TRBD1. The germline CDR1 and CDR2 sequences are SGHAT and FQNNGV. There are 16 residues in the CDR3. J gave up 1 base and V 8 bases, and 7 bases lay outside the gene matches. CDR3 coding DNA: TGTGCCAGCTACCCCCGGGACAGGGGGAACACCGGGGAGCTGTTTTTT. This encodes CASYPRDRGNTGELFF.

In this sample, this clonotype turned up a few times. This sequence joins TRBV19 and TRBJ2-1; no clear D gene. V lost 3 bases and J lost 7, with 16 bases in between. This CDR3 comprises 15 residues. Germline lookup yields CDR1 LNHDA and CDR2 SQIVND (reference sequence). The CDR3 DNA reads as TGTGCCAGTAGTATCGGTTCAGTTCTAAGGAATGAGCAGTTCTTC. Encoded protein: CASSIGSVLRNEQFF.

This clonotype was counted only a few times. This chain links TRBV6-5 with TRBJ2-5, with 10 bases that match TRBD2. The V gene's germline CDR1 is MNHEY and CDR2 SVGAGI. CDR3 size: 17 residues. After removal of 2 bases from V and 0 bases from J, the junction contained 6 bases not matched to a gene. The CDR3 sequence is CASSYGVAGGHQETQYF. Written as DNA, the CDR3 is TGTGCCAGCAGTTACGGGGTAGCGGGGGGACACCAAGAGACCCAGTACTTC.

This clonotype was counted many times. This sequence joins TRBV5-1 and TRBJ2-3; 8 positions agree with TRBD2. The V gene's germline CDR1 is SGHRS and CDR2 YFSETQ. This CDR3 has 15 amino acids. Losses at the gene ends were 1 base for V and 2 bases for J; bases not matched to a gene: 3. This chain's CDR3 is CASSLNGGDTDTQYF. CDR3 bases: TGCGCCAGCAGCTTGAACGGGGGGGACACAGATACGCAGTATTTT.

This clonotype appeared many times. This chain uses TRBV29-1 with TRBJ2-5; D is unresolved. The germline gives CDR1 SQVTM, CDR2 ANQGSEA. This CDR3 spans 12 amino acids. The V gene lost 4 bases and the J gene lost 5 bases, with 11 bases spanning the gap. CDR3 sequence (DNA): TGCAGCGTTGTGGCAGAGTGGGAGACCCAGTACTTC. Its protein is CSVVAEWETQYF.

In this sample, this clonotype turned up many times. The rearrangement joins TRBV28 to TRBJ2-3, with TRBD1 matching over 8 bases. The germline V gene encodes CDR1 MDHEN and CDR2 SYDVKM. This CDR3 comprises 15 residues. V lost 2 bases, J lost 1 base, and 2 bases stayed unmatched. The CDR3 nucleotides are TGTGCCAGCAGTTTAGTGACAGGGGGCACAGATACGCAGTATTTT. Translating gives CASSLVTGGTDTQYF.

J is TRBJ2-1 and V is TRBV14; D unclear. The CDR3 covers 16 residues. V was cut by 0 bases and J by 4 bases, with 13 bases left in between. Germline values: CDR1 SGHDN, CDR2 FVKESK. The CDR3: CASSQEARSAYNEQFF. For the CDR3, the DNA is TGTGCCAGCAGCCAAGAGGCGAGATCGGCTTACAATGAGCAGTTCTTC. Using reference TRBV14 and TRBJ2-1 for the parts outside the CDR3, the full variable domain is EAGVTQFPSHSVIEKGQTVTLRCDPISGHDNLYWYRRVMGKEIKFLLHFVKESKQDESGMPNNRFLAERTGGTYSTLKVQPAELEDSGVYFCASSQEARSAYNEQFFGPGTRLTVL.

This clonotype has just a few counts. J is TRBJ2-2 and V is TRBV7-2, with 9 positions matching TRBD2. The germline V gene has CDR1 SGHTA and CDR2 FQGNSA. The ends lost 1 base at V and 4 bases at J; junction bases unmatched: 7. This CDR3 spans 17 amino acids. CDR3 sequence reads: CASSLGASGGSTGELFF. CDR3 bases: TGTGCCAGCAGCTTAGGTGCCAGCGGGGGGAGCACCGGGGAGCTGTTTTTT. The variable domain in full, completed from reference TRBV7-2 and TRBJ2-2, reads GAGVSQSPSNKVTEKGKDVELRCDPISGHTALYWYRQSLGQGLEFLIYFQGNSAPDKSGLPSDRFSAERTGGSVSTLTIQRTQQEDSAVYLCASSLGASGGSTGELFFGEGSRLTVL.

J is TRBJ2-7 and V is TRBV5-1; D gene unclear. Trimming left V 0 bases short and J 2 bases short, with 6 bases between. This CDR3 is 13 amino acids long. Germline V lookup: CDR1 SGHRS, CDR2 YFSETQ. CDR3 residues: CASSLEGTYEQYV. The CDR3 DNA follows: TGCGCCAGCAGCTTGGAGGGAACCTACGAGCAGTACGTC.

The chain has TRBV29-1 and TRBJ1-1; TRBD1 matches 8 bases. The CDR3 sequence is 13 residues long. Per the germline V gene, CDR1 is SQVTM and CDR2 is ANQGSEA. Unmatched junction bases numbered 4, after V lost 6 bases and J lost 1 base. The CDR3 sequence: CSVTGQGNTEAFF. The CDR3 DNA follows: TGCAGCGTGACTGGACAGGGGAACACTGAAGCTTTCTTT.